The 25 T cell receptor beta chains in this list originate from one sample, sequenced in a study of shared clonotypes between healthy human individuals. Terminally differentiated effector memory CD45RA+ cells were left out of the naive CD8 fraction, which was CD45RO-negative and positively selected for CCR7. Sequencing used immunoSEQ multiplex PCR; TCRdb keeps in-frame clones, though not all of them. The sample holds roughly 810,000 clones, 96% seen once. The sequenced sample was naive CD8+ T cells sorted from blood. Receptors originate from a man under 40 in good health.

The gene calls are TRBV27 and TRBJ2-7, with D unclear. In germline, CDR1 is MNHEY, CDR2 SMNVEV (reference sequence). The CDR3 extends over 13 amino acids. V dropped 4 bases and J dropped 2 bases, with 9 bases sitting between them. The CDR3, as DNA: TGTGCCAGCAGTTACCGACCTACCTACGAGCAGTACTTC. The encoded protein is CASSYRPTYEQYF.

This chain links TRBV6-5 with TRBJ2-7; tentative D call: TRBD2 (6 bases). The CDR3 length is 13 residues. Trimming shortened V by 10 bases and J by 2 bases, and 15 bases separated the two germline ends. CDR1 and CDR2 from the germline V gene are MNHEY and SVGAGI. The CDR3 region is CATQAGLAYEQYF. As DNA, the CDR3 is TGTGCCACCCAAGCGGGCTTAGCCTACGAGCAGTACTTC.

V is TRBV13 and J is TRBJ1-2; D uncertain. The V gene's germline CDR1 is PRHDT and CDR2 FYEKMQ (reference sequence). Trimming took 7 bases from V and 6 from J, leaving 12 bases between them. This CDR3 comprises 12 residues. The CDR3 DNA sequence: TGTGCCAGCAACCGCCAAGCCGATGGCTACACCTTC. This gives the protein CASNRQADGYTF.

The chain has TRBV12-5 and TRBJ1-2; TRBD1 aligns across 8 bases. CDR3 length: 12 amino acids. V trimming: 6 bases; J trimming: 6 bases; junction bases outside the gene matches: 3. The germline CDR1 and CDR2 sequences are LGHNT and FRNRAP. CDR3 protein: CASGGTGHGYTF. The CDR3, as DNA: TGTGCTAGTGGCGGGACAGGCCATGGCTACACCTTC. The variable domain in full, with the rest retrieved from reference TRBV12-5 and TRBJ1-2, is DARVTQTPRHKVTEMGQEVTMRCQPILGHNTVFWYRQTMMQGLELLAYFRNRAPLDDSGMPKDRFSAEMPDATLATLKIQPSEPRDSAVYFCASGGTGHGYTFGSGTRLTVV.

V is TRBV11-2 and J is TRBJ1-2; 8 bases match TRBD1. The CDR3 runs 13 residues. V lost 6 bases to trimming and J lost 8 bases; unmatched junction nucleotides: 8. Looked up from germline, CDR1 is SGHAT and CDR2 is FQNNGV. CDR3 nucleotides: TGTGCCAGCAGTACACGGACAGGGATCGGCTACACCTTC. As protein: CASSTRTGIGYTF.

The chain recombines TRBV6-5 with TRBJ1-3; 8 bases agree with TRBD1. The CDR3 runs to 16 residues. V gave up 2 bases and J gave up 0 bases; unmatched junction bases: 3. Germline V lookup: CDR1 MNHEY, CDR2 SVGAGI. CDR3 sequence (DNA): TGTGCCAGCAGTTACGGACAGGGTCTCTCTGGAAACACCATATATTTT. This translates into CASSYGQGLSGNTIYF.

V gene TRBV4-1 combines with J gene TRBJ2-5; D ambiguous. V was clipped by 4 bases and J by 0 bases, with 9 bases between them. CDR3 length equals 14 residues. Germline V lookup: CDR1 MGHRA, CDR2 YSYEKL. The CDR3 nucleotides are TGCGCCAGCAGCCTAGGAAGGAACCAAGAGACCCAGTACTTC. Translation gives CASSLGRNQETQYF.

The V gene is TRBV7-9, the J gene TRBJ2-7, with TRBD2 matching over 12 bases. Trimming cost V 4 bases and J 4 bases; bases outside gene matches: 8. The CDR3 loop spans 16 amino acids. CDR1 and CDR2 (germline): SEHNR, FQNEAQ (reference sequence). In nucleotides, the CDR3 is TGTGCCAGCAGCTCCGGACTAGCGGGACCTCCATACGAGCAGTACTTC. It yields the protein CASSSGLAGPPYEQYF. Supplemented by reference TRBV7-9 and TRBJ2-7, the full variable domain reads DTGVSQNPRHKITKRGQNVTFRCDPISEHNRLYWYRQTLGQGPEFLTYFQNEAQLEKSRLLSDRFSAERPKGSFSTLEIQRTEQGDSAMYLCASSSGLAGPPYEQYFGPGTRLTVT.

This chain joins TRBV19 and TRBJ2-7; 14 bases line up with TRBD2. Germline V gene data show CDR1 as LNHDA and CDR2 as SQIVND (reference sequence). The CDR3 totals 19 residues. The junction had 12 bases not matched to a gene; V was cut back by 5 bases and J by 0 bases. The CDR3, as DNA: TGTGCCAGTAGTCCTCGGACTAGCGGGAGGCTCGACAGCTCCTACGAGCAGTACTTC. Translating it yields CASSPRTSGRLDSSYEQYF.

The chain has TRBV27 and TRBJ1-1; D is undetermined. This CDR3 comprises 15 residues. CDR1 is MNHEY, CDR2 SMNVEV, per germline (reference sequence). Trimming left V 1 base short and J 0 bases short, with 9 bases between. The CDR3 spells CASSLLWGLNTEAFF. For the CDR3, the DNA is TGTGCCAGCAGTTTATTGTGGGGATTGAACACTGAAGCTTTCTTT.

The chain joins TRBV9 to TRBJ1-1; D ambiguous. CDR3 length: 13 residues. Germline CDR1 is SGDLS and CDR2 is YYNGEE. V shed 0 bases and J shed 3 bases, with 6 bases lying between them. The CDR3 spells CASSVGIDTEAFF. In nucleotides, the CDR3 is TGTGCCAGCAGCGTAGGGATCGACACTGAAGCTTTCTTT.

On this clone: The sample has other DNA sequences that encode this CDR3 too. The rearrangement links TRBV29-1 to TRBJ1-2, with D possibly being TRBD1 (5 bases). Germline CDR1 is SQVTM and CDR2 is ANQGSEA. The germline V and J ends were trimmed by 0 bases and 3 bases, with 8 bases remaining between them. This CDR3 is built from 13 residues. The CDR3 bases are TGCAGCGTTGAAGACAGGGCCTACTATGGCTACACCTTC. The encoded protein is CSVEDRAYYGYTF.

The chain has TRBV11-2 and TRBJ2-7; D is perhaps TRBD2 (5 bases). The CDR3 is 16 residues long. V gave up 8 bases and J gave up 4 bases, with 24 bases separating them. Germline CDR1 reads SGHAT; CDR2 reads FQNNGV. This CDR3 reads CASPATGSVLRYEQYF. The DNA of the CDR3 is TGTGCCAGCCCCGCGACGGGATCGGTACTAAGATACGAGCAGTACTTC.

The chain links TRBV7-9 to TRBJ2-2; 7 positions agree with TRBD2. The CDR3 extends over 16 amino acids. Unmatched junction bases numbered 6, after V lost 4 bases and J lost 1 base. Germline V gene data show CDR1 as SEHNR and CDR2 as FQNEAQ (reference sequence). CDR3: CASSYSGNWNTGELFF. DNA of the CDR3: TGTGCCAGCAGCTACAGCGGGAATTGGAACACCGGGGAGCTGTTTTTT. Together with reference TRBV7-9 and TRBJ2-2, the CDR3 gives the full variable domain: DTGVSQNPRHKITKRGQNVTFRCDPISEHNRLYWYRQTLGQGPEFLTYFQNEAQLEKSRLLSDRFSAERPKGSFSTLEIQRTEQGDSAMYLCASSYSGNWNTGELFFGEGSRLTVL.

Here the CDR3 reads CSAMTGAEQFF. For the CDR3, the DNA is TGCAGTGCCATGACAGGGGCTGAGCAGTTCTTC. V gene TRBV20-1 combines with J gene TRBJ2-1; TRBD1 agrees at 8 bases. V lost 6 bases, J lost 9 bases, and 4 bases stayed unmatched. This CDR3 is built from 11 residues. Per the germline V gene, CDR1 is DFQATT and CDR2 is SNEGSKA (reference sequence).

The genes are TRBV9 and TRBJ2-5, with TRBD2 as a possible D gene (5 bases). Trimming stripped 0 bases from V and 9 bases from J, with 12 bases between. This CDR3 has 13 residues. Germline-derived CDR1 and CDR2 are SGDLS and YYNGEE. This chain's CDR3 is CASSVAGGRAQYF. CDR3 sequence (DNA): TGTGCCAGCAGCGTAGCAGGAGGAAGAGCCCAGTACTTC.

This sequence joins TRBV19 and TRBJ2-3; D remains unclear. Germline CDR1 is LNHDA and CDR2 is SQIVND (reference sequence). This CDR3 region has 15 residues. The ends were cut back, 4 bases at V and 0 bases at J, with 11 bases in the middle. The CDR3 is CASSSSSGSTDTQYF. The DNA for the CDR3 is TGTGCCAGTAGTAGTTCTAGTGGTAGCACAGATACGCAGTATTTT.

Of note for this clone: Other DNA sequences in the same sample also yield this CDR3. This chain joins TRBV27 and TRBJ2-7, with 10 bases fitting TRBD2. The CDR3 length is 14 residues. V lost 5 bases and J lost 2; bases outside the gene matches: 3. Per germline, CDR1 MNHEY and CDR2 SMNVEV (reference sequence). The CDR3: CASSRTSGTYEQYF. CDR3 coding DNA: TGTGCCAGCAGTCGGACTAGCGGTACCTACGAGCAGTACTTC.

The V gene is TRBV27, the J gene TRBJ2-2, with D possibly being TRBD2 (6 bases). The CDR3 is 15 residues long. The V gene's germline CDR1 is MNHEY and CDR2 SMNVEV (reference sequence). V lost 6 bases and J 3 bases, leaving 14 bases between the germline ends. The CDR3 here is CASSPDYPYTGELFF. The CDR3 nucleotides are TGTGCCAGCAGCCCGGACTATCCTTACACCGGGGAGCTGTTTTTT.

The chain joins TRBV2 to TRBJ2-7; 7 bases are shared with TRBD1. Per germline, CDR1 SNHLY and CDR2 FYNNEI. This CDR3 contains 12 residues. The J segment lost 3 bases and the V segment lost 7 bases, leaving 3 bases of the junction unmatched. CDR3 coding DNA: TGTGCCAGCAAGGGACAGTTCTACGAGCAGTACTTC. It translates to CASKGQFYEQYF.

The gene calls are TRBV14 and TRBJ2-1, with 7 bases matching TRBD2. The CDR3 extends over 15 amino acids. CDR1 and CDR2 from the germline V gene are SGHDN and FVKESK. J was trimmed by 7 bases and V by 4 bases; bases with no gene match: 10. In nucleotides, the CDR3 is TGTGCCAGCAGCCGTTCCGCGGGAGTCGGTAATGAGCAGTTCTTC. Translating it yields CASSRSAGVGNEQFF.

This rearrangement joins TRBV9 to TRBJ1-1, with a tentative D call TRBD1 (6 bases). The CDR3 covers 14 residues. V gave up 2 bases and J gave up 2 bases, with 10 bases separating them. CDR1 is SGDLS, CDR2 YYNGEE, per germline. CDR3: CASSVDSYNTEAFF. In nucleotides, the CDR3 is TGTGCCAGCAGCGTGGACAGTTATAACACTGAAGCTTTCTTT. Filled out from reference TRBV9 and TRBJ1-1, the complete variable domain reads DSGVTQTPKHLITATGQRVTLRCSPRSGDLSVYWYQQSLDQGLQFLIQYYNGEERAKGNILERFSAQQFPDLHSELNLSSLELGDSALYFCASSVDSYNTEAFFGQGTRLTVV.

DNA of the CDR3: TGTGCCAGCAGCTGGACAGGGGGCGAGGGGACCCAGTACTTC. It codes for CASSWTGGEGTQYF. The rearrangement uses TRBV27 and TRBJ2-5; the match to TRBD1 covers 11 bases. CDR3 size: 14 residues. After removal of 6 bases from V and 7 bases from J, the junction contained 7 bases not matched to a gene. Germline CDR1 MNHEY, CDR2 SMNVEV (reference sequence).

The chain employs TRBV7-8 and TRBJ2-3; unclear D gene. V lost 5 bases and J 4 bases, leaving 13 bases between the germline ends. This CDR3 contains 14 residues. Germline loops: CDR1 SGHVS, CDR2 FQNEAQ. CDR3 sequence: CASSDSVRPDTQYF. In nucleotides, the CDR3 is TGTGCCAGCAGCGACTCTGTACGACCAGATACGCAGTATTTT.

This chain connects TRBV28 to TRBJ1-1, with 9 bases matching TRBD1. Trimming took 3 bases from V and 11 from J; bases not matched to a gene: 7. Germline V gene sequence: CDR1 MDHEN, CDR2 SYDVKM. The CDR3 is 13 residues long. CDR3 loop: CASSLGMDRGAFF. As DNA, the CDR3 is TGTGCCAGCAGTTTGGGGATGGACAGGGGTGCTTTCTTT. Using reference TRBV28 and TRBJ1-1 for the parts outside the CDR3, the full variable domain is DVKVTQSSRYLVKRTGEKVFLECVQDMDHENMFWYRQDPGLGLRLIYFSYDVKMKEKGDIPEGYSVSREKKERFSLILESASTNQTSMYLCASSLGMDRGAFFGQGTRLTVV.